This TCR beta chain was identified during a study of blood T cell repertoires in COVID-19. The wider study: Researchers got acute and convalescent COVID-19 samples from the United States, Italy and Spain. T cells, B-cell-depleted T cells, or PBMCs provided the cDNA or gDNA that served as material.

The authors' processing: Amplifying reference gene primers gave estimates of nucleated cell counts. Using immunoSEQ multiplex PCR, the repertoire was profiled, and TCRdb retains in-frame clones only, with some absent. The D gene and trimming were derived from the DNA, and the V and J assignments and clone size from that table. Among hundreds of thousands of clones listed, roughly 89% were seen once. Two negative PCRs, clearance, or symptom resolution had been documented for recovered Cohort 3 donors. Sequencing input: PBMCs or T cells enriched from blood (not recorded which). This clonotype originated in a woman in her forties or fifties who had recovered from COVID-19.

Here the CDR3 reads CATSPPDRPIMNTEAFF. Written as DNA, the CDR3 is TGTGCCACCAGCCCCCCCGACAGGCCCATTATGAACACTGAAGCTTTCTTT. The gene calls are TRBV15 and TRBJ1-1, with TRBD1 as a possible D gene (6 bases). This CDR3 has 17 residues. CDR1 and CDR2 (germline): LNHNV, YYDKDF (reference sequence). V was shortened by 5 bases and J by 0 bases, with 19 bases between the two germline ends.